Included here is one TCR beta chain sequence, with context. Its specificity is not known. The sample is drawn from a study of regulatory dendritic cells for organ transplantation. Across the whole study: Regulatory dendritic cells came from monocytes given vitamin D3 and IL-10. On day 6, the dendritic cells were exposed to LPS. Study-level findings and limits: Memory CD8+ clonal expansion seemed more limited with regulatory than mature dendritic cells.

Per the germline V gene, CDR1 is PRHDT and CDR2 is FYEKMQ (reference sequence). Trimming cost V 5 bases and J 6 bases; bases outside gene matches: 0. This CDR3 has 13 residues. Produced via immunoSEQ multiplex PCR; TCRdb's table is partial and in-frame only. The data show roughly 11,000 clones, with around nine tenths seen just once and roughly 0.47% held by the top ten. Sorted T cells were CFSE-labeled and cultured approximately five days with allogeneic regulatory or mature dendritic cells at 1:10. Memory T cells were CD45RO+, naive were CD45RA+, sorted by FACS. This receptor was identified in a human donor in good health. This rearrangement joins TRBV13 to TRBJ2-2; 10 bases agree with TRBD1. Sequenced: naive CD8+ T cells from blood cultured with dendritic cells. Subset: CD45RA+ naive T cells. This chain's CDR3 is CASSGQGAGELFF. For the CDR3, the DNA is TGTGCCAGCAGCGGACAGGGGGCCGGGGAGCTGTTTTTT.